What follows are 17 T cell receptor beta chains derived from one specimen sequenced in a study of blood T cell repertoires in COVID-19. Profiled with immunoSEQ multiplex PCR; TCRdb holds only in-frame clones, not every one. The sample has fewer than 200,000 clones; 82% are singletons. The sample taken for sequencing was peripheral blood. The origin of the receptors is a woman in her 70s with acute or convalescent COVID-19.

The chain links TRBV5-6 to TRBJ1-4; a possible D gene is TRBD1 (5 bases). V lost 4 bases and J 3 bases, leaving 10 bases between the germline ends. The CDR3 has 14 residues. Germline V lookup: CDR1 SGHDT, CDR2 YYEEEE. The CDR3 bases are TGTGCCAGCAGCGCGGGGGTGGCTAATGAAAAACTGTTTTTT. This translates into CASSAGVANEKLFF.

The CDR3 sequence is CASSLSSGGYTQYF. CDR3 DNA sequence: TGTGCCAGCAGCTTGTCTAGCGGGGGTTATACGCAGTATTTT. The gene calls are TRBV5-6 and TRBJ2-3; the match to TRBD2 covers 10 bases. Germline trimming cut 1 base from V and 7 bases from J; bases unmatched to any gene: 3. Germline loops: CDR1 SGHDT, CDR2 YYEEEE. The CDR3 runs 14 residues. The full variable domain, its missing parts supplied by reference TRBV5-6 and TRBJ2-3, is DAGVTQSPTHLIKTRGQQVTLRCSPKSGHDTVSWYQQALGQGPQFIFQYYEEEERQRGNFPDRFSGHQFPNYSSELNVNALLLGDSALYLCASSLSSGGYTQYFGPGTRLTVL.

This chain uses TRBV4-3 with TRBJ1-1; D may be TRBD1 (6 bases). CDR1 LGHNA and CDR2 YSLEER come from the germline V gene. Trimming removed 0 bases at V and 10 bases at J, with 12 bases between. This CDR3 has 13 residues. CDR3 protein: CASSQDGQRGAFF. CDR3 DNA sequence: TGCGCCAGCAGCCAAGATGGACAGAGGGGAGCTTTCTTT.

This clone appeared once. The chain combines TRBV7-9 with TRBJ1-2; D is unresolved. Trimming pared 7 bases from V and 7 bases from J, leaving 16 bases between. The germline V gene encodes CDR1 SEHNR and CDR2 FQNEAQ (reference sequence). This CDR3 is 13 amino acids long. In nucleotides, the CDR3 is TGTGCCAGCATTGCAGTTGGGCAGGTTGGCTACACCTTC. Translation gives CASIAVGQVGYTF.

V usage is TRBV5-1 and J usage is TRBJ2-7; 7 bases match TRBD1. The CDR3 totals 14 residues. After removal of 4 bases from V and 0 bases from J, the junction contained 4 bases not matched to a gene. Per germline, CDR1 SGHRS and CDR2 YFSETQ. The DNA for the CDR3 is TGCGCCAGCAGCAGGGACAGTAACTCCTACGAGCAGTACTTC. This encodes CASSRDSNSYEQYF.

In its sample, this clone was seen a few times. The chain's CDR3 is CASKTGLSNQPQHF. In nucleotides, the CDR3 is TGTGCCAGCAAGACAGGGCTAAGCAATCAGCCCCAGCATTTT. J is TRBJ1-5 and V is TRBV28; the match to TRBD1 covers 7 bases. The CDR3 consists of 14 residues. Germline assignment: CDR1 MDHEN and CDR2 SYDVKM. V gave up 7 bases and J gave up 1 base; unmatched junction bases: 4.

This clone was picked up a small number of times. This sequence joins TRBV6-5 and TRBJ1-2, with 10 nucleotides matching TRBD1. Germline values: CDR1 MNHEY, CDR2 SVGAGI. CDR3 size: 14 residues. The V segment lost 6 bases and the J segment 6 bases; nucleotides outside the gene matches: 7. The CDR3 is CASRATDRGHGYTF. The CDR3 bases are TGTGCCAGCAGGGCCACTGACAGGGGGCATGGCTACACCTTC.

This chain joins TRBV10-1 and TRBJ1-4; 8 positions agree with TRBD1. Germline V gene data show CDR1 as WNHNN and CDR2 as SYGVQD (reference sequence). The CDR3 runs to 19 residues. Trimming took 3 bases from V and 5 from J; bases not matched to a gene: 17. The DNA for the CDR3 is TGCGCCAGCAGTGACTTGACGGGACAGGCCTTCCAATTCAATGAAAAACTGTTTTTT. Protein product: CASSDLTGQAFQFNEKLFF.

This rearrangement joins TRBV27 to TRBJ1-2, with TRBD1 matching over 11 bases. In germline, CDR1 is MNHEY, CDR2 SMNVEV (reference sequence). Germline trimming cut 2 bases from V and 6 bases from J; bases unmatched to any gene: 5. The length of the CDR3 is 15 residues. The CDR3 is CASSLGDRGIDGYTF. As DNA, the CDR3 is TGTGCCAGCAGTTTAGGGGACAGGGGGATCGATGGCTACACCTTC.

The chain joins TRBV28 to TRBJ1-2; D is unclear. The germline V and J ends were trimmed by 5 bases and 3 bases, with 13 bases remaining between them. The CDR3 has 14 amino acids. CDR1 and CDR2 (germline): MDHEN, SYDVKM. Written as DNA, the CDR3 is TGTGCCAGCAGTCCTCCAGACAACTACTATGGCTACACCTTC. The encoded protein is CASSPPDNYYGYTF.

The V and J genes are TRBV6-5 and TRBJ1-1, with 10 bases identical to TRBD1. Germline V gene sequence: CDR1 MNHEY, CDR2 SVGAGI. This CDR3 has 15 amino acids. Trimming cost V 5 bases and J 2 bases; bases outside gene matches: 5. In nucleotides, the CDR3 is TGTGCCAGCAGTCGACAGGGGGCTAGAAACACTGAAGCTTTCTTT. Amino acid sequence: CASSRQGARNTEAFF.

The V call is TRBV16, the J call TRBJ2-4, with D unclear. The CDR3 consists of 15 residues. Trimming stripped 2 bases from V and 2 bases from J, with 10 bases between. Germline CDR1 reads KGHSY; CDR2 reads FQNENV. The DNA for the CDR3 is TGTGCCAGCAGCCAACAGGCTACGTCCAAAAACATTCAGTACTTC. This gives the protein CASSQQATSKNIQYF.

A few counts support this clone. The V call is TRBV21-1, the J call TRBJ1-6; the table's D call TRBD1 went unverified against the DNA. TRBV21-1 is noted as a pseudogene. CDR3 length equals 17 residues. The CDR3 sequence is CASSKVRGDRDNSPLHF. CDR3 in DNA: TGTGCCAGCAGCAAAGTTCGGGGGGACAGGGACAATTCACCCCTCCACTTT.

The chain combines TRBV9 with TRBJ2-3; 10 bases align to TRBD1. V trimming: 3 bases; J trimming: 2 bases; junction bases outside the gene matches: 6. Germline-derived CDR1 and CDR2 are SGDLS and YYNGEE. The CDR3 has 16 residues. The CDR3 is CASSASGTGATDTQYF. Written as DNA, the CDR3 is TGTGCCAGCAGCGCCTCCGGGACAGGGGCCACAGATACGCAGTATTTT.

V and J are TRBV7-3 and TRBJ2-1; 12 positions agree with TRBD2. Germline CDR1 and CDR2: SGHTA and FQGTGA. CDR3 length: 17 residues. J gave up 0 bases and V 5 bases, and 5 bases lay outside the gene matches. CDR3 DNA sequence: TGTGCCAGCAGCCCAGGACTAGCGGGGAGCTCCTACAATGAGCAGTTCTTC. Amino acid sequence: CASSPGLAGSSYNEQFF.

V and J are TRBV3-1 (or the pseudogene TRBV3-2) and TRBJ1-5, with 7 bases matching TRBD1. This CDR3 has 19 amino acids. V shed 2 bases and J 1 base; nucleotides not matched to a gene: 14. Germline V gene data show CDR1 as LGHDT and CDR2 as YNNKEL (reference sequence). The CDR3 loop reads CASSQSEGQGVYSNQPQHF. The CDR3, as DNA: TGTGCCAGCAGCCAAAGTGAGGGGCAGGGGGTGTACAGCAATCAGCCCCAGCATTTT.

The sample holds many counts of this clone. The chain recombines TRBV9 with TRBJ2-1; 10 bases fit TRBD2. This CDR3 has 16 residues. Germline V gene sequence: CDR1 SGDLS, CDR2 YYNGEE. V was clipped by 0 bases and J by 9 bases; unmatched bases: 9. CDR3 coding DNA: TGTGCCAGCAGCGTAGGGAGCGGGGGGGCCTTCGGTGAGCAGTTCTTC. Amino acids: CASSVGSGGAFGEQFF. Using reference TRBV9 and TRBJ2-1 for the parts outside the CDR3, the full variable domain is DSGVTQTPKHLITATGQRVTLRCSPRSGDLSVYWYQQSLDQGLQFLIQYYNGEERAKGNILERFSAQQFPDLHSELNLSSLELGDSALYFCASSVGSGGAFGEQFFGPGTRLTVL.